The 5 T cell receptor beta chains below all came from one sample that was sequenced in a study of blood T cell repertoires in COVID-19. Produced via immunoSEQ multiplex PCR; TCRdb's table is partial and in-frame only. The data show 200,000 to 250,000 clones, more than 65% seen once. The sample was peripheral blood. The receptors originated from a man aged 45-65 years with active or convalescent COVID-19.

The J gene is TRBJ1-2, the V gene TRBV2, with 9 nucleotides matching TRBD1. Germline CDR1 SNHLY, CDR2 FYNNEI. V lost 5 bases to trimming and J lost 6 bases; unmatched junction nucleotides: 4. The CDR3 contains 13 residues. The CDR3 DNA follows: TGTGCCAGCAGTCTAGACAGGGGGGATGGCTACACCTTC. Protein sequence: CASSLDRGDGYTF.

CDR3: CASSRGSLNTEAFF. CDR3 DNA: TGTGCCAGCAGCCGCGGGAGTTTGAACACTGAAGCTTTCTTT. The chain joins TRBV3-1 (or the pseudogene TRBV3-2) to TRBJ1-1; D is uncertain. The CDR3 has 14 amino acids. From germline, CDR1 is LGHDT and CDR2 YNNKEL (reference sequence). V was pared by 4 bases and J by 0 bases, with 9 bases between.

The sample holds one count of this clone. The chain combines TRBV2 with TRBJ1-2, with D possibly TRBD1 on 5 matching bases. CDR3 length equals 14 residues. Trimming cost V 4 bases and J 5 bases, with 14 bases left between them. Germline assignment: CDR1 SNHLY and CDR2 FYNNEI. DNA of the CDR3: TGTGCCAGCAGTGCTCAGGGCGGTGGGTATGGCTACACCTTC. This sequence encodes CASSAQGGGYGYTF.

For this clone: Other DNA sequences of this sample code for an identical CDR3. The chain has TRBV9 and TRBJ1-3, with TRBD1 identical over 7 bases. V trimming: 0 bases; J trimming: 0 bases; junction bases outside the gene matches: 3. CDR1 is SGDLS and CDR2 is YYNGEE in the germline V gene. This CDR3 spans 16 amino acids. The CDR3 nucleotides are TGTGCCAGCAGCGTAGAGCCAGGGGGCTCTGGAAACACCATATATTTT. It encodes CASSVEPGGSGNTIYF.

The chain combines TRBV29-1 with TRBJ2-5, with D perhaps matching TRBD1 (6 bases). The CDR3 totals 13 residues. Germline values: CDR1 SQVTM, CDR2 ANQGSEA. V lost 4 bases to trimming and J lost 0 bases, with 9 bases between them. CDR3 amino acids: CSVGTDNQETQYF. CDR3 nucleotides: TGCAGCGTTGGGACAGACAACCAAGAGACCCAGTACTTC. The full variable domain, with the rest looked up from reference TRBV29-1 and TRBJ2-5, is SAVISQKPSRDICQRGTSLTIQCQVDSQVTMMFWYRQQPGQSLTLIATANQGSEATYESGFVIDKFPISRPNLTFSTLTVSNMSPEDSSIYLCSVGTDNQETQYFGPGTRLLVL.